A selection of T cell receptor beta chains follows, all from one sample in a study of T-cell memory formation after mild COVID-19. TCRdb recomputed calls from the 5' RACE reads with MiXCR, one row per CDR3 protein. The table lists just under 350,000 distinct CDR3 sequences, around 13% of them singletons. Specimen: PBMCs or a T cell subset sorted from them (not recorded which). The receptors were gathered from a man between 18 and 35 years old who had mild COVID-19 (a few samples of this study predate the infection). Cell type and time point are not known. Both conserved end residues are part of each CDR3. Fields, in order: D gene, J gene, V gene, clone size, CDR3 DNA, CDR3 protein. D genes are given only for firm matches. For some rows the clone size is stated as once, few or many, or as a class when expanded; others skip it.

D: TRBD1; J: TRBJ2-5; V: TRBV29-1; size: -; DNA: TGCAGCTGGGGGGACAGGTATCCAGAGACCCAGTACTTC; CDR3: CSWGDRYPETQYF
D: TRBD2; J: TRBJ2-4; V: TRBV4-1; size: many; DNA: TGCGCCAGCAGCCGGGGACTAGTGGGGAACATTCAGTACTTC; CDR3: CASSRGLVGNIQYF
D: -; J: TRBJ2-5; V: TRBV20-1; size: -; DNA: TGCAGTGCTAGAGTTTCAGGGGGGGTTTTTTGGGAGACCCAGTACTTC; CDR3: CSARVSGGVFWETQYF
D: -; J: TRBJ2-1; V: TRBV18; size: many; DNA: TGTGCCAGCTCACCAGCGACCTACAATGAGCAGTTCTTC; CDR3: CASSPATYNEQFF
D: -; J: TRBJ1-1; V: TRBV6-2/TRBV6-3; size: -; DNA: TGTGCCAGCAGAAGGGGGTCCCCCGGGGACCTCACTGAAGCTTTCTTT; CDR3: CASRRGSPGDLTEAFF
D: -; J: TRBJ2-2; V: TRBV7-9; size: many; DNA: TGTGCCAGCAGCTCCCGACCGATGCCAGGTTCCGCCACCGGGGAGCTGTTTTTT; CDR3: CASSSRPMPGSATGELFF
D: -; J: TRBJ1-5; V: TRBV6-6; size: -; DNA: TGTGCCAGCAGTCCTCAACGATCAGGGCCCCAGCATTTT; CDR3: CASSPQRSGPQHF
D: -; J: TRBJ1-5; V: TRBV5-4; size: few; DNA: TGTGCCAGCAGCTTGGGGGGGGATGAGCCCCAGCATTTT; CDR3: CASSLGGDEPQHF
D: -; J: TRBJ1-6; V: TRBV29-1; size: many; DNA: TGCAGCGTGGGGGCAGATAGAAATTCACCCCTCCACTTT; CDR3: CSVGADRNSPLHF
D: TRBD2; J: TRBJ2-7; V: TRBV7-2; size: -; DNA: TGTGCCAGCTCCTACCGGGGGGGGAACCTCTACGAGCAGTACTTC; CDR3: CASSYRGGNLYEQYF
D: TRBD2; J: TRBJ2-7; V: TRBV5-6; size: -; DNA: TGTGCCAGCAGCTCTACTAGCGGCGAGCAGTACTTC; CDR3: CASSSTSGEQYF
D: -; J: TRBJ2-5; V: TRBV2; size: many; DNA: TGTGCCAGCAGGCCAGCCGTCCAAGAGACCCAGTACTTC; CDR3: CASRPAVQETQYF
D: -; J: TRBJ1-3; V: TRBV29-1; size: few; DNA: TGCAGCGTTGCCCGGGGGAACGGAAACACCATATATTTT; CDR3: CSVARGNGNTIYF
D: -; J: TRBJ1-1; V: TRBV5-1; size: many; DNA: TGCGCCAGCAGCTTGGCCTCGGGAGAAGCTTTCTTT; CDR3: CASSLASGEAFF
D: -; J: TRBJ2-1; V: TRBV7-9; size: many; DNA: TGTGCCAGCAGGGGGGACGGCGGGACCCGGGTCTTC; CDR3: CASRGDGGTRVF
D: TRBD1; J: TRBJ1-5; V: TRBV27; size: once; DNA: TGTGCCAGCAGTTTAACTAGGGGCCCGGTGGACAGGGGGAATCAGCCCCAGCATTTT; CDR3: CASSLTRGPVDRGNQPQHF
D: -; J: TRBJ2-2; V: TRBV20-1; size: -; DNA: TGCAGTGCTAGGGCCGGATTCACCGGGGAGCTGTTTTTT; CDR3: CSARAGFTGELFF